This entry features one T cell receptor (beta chain) sequence. Sequencing was performed with immunoSEQ multiplex PCR; in TCRdb, only in-frame clones are kept and a portion is missing. The sample records about 45,000 clones, roughly 78% being singletons. Time point given: peripheral blood 6 weeks after treatment start. Trimming cost V 2 bases and J 3 bases, with 9 bases left between them. From germline, CDR1 is SGHKS and CDR2 YYEKEE (reference sequence). CDR3 size: 14 residues. This sample is drawn from a study of PD-L1 blockade in urothelial cancer. For the study at large: Earlier, patients had received 0 to 3 chemotherapy regimens. Blood drawn 3 weeks (second dose) and 6 weeks after treatment start was analyzed.

The sequence was collected from a man aged 60 to 69 with urothelial cancer. This sample comprised PBMCs, obtained around atezolizumab (anti-PD-L1) treatment. The chain combines TRBV5-5 with TRBJ1-5; D not resolved. This chain's CDR3 is CASSFEAVNQPQHF. CDR3 bases: TGTGCCAGCAGCTTTGAGGCAGTCAATCAGCCCCAGCATTTT.